A single sample is the source of the 29 T cell receptor beta chains below, sequenced in a study of blood T cell repertoires in COVID-19. Data came from immunoSEQ multiplex PCR; TCRdb stores just in-frame clones and leaves some out. The table shows 98,000 or so clones, with around four fifths occurring only once. The sample was peripheral blood. The receptors derive from a woman in her 70s with acute or convalescent COVID-19.

In its sample, this clone was seen a few times. V gene TRBV27 combines with J gene TRBJ1-2; TRBD1 aligns across 7 bases. Losses at the gene ends were 4 bases for V and 8 bases for J; bases not matched to a gene: 13. Germline assignment: CDR1 MNHEY and CDR2 SMNVEV (reference sequence). There are 15 residues in the CDR3. This CDR3 is CASSSKGTDIRGYTF. The CDR3, as DNA: TGTGCCAGCAGTTCAAAGGGGACAGACATACGAGGCTACACCTTC.

The V and J genes are TRBV4-1 and TRBJ1-1; 8 bases match TRBD1. V was clipped by 3 bases and J by 8 bases; unmatched bases: 5. CDR1 MGHRA and CDR2 YSYEKL come from the germline V gene. The CDR3 covers 13 residues. This CDR3 is CASSHGTGFEAFF. The CDR3 region has the DNA TGCGCCAGCAGCCATGGGACAGGCTTCGAAGCTTTCTTT.

The chain carries TRBV28 and TRBJ2-7; maybe TRBD2 (6 bases). V gave up 5 bases and J gave up 0 bases, with 11 bases separating them. The V gene's germline CDR1 is MDHEN and CDR2 SYDVKM. The CDR3 covers 14 residues. CDR3 loop: CASSAGSSSYEQYV. CDR3 bases: TGTGCCAGCAGTGCCGGGAGCAGCTCCTACGAGCAGTACGTC.

V usage is TRBV9 and J usage is TRBJ1-3, with D possibly TRBD1 on 5 matching bases. Germline CDR1 is SGDLS and CDR2 is YYNGEE. There are 16 residues in the CDR3. V was shortened by 0 bases and J by 0 bases, with 10 bases between the two germline ends. CDR3 coding DNA: TGTGCCAGCAGCGTAGGGTGGACACCCTCTGGAAACACCATATATTTT. As protein: CASSVGWTPSGNTIYF.

For this clone: The same CDR3 can be traced to other DNA sequences in this sample. V and J are TRBV6-5 and TRBJ1-3; D gene ambiguous. The CDR3 loop spans 13 amino acids. In germline, CDR1 is MNHEY, CDR2 SVGAGI. V gave up 6 bases and J gave up 0 bases, with 6 bases separating them. The CDR3 protein is CASSQNSGNTIYF. The CDR3 DNA reads as TGTGCCAGCAGCCAGAACTCTGGAAACACCATATATTTT.

The V gene is TRBV3-1 (or the pseudogene TRBV3-2), the J gene TRBJ1-6, with 7 bases matching TRBD1. Trimming removed 4 bases from V and 9 bases from J; junction bases left unmatched: 6. There are 14 residues in the CDR3. Germline loops: CDR1 LGHDT, CDR2 YNNKEL (reference sequence). The CDR3 spells CASSRDRVSSPLHF. The CDR3 DNA reads TGTGCCAGCAGCCGCGACAGGGTAAGTTCACCCCTCCACTTT.

This clone was counted only a few times. The chain couples TRBV4-3 to TRBJ2-6, with a weak D call TRBD2 (5 bases). Germline V gives CDR1 LGHNA, CDR2 YSLEER. Trimming took off 0 bases at V and 0 bases at J, with 12 bases between the two ends. The CDR3 is 18 residues long. DNA of the CDR3: TGCGCCAGCAGCCAAGAAAATGCGGGTTACTCTGGGGCCAACGTCCTGACTTTC. This gives the protein CASSQENAGYSGANVLTF.

The chain combines TRBV15 with TRBJ2-5; perhaps TRBD1 as D (6 bases). From germline, CDR1 is LNHNV and CDR2 YYDKDF (reference sequence). The CDR3 has 14 residues. V shed 5 bases and J shed 7 bases, with 17 bases lying between them. CDR3 DNA: TGTGCCACCAGCGTTGGGGGCACGTTCGGGACCCAGTACTTC. It yields the protein CATSVGGTFGTQYF.

The rearrangement links TRBV5-4 to TRBJ2-3; TRBD1 might be the D (6 bases). The CDR3 runs to 16 residues. Germline loops: CDR1 SGHNT, CDR2 YYREEE (reference sequence). With 9 bases removed from V and 0 bases from J, the gap between germline ends came to 20 bases. The CDR3 protein is CATPSQGQGSTDTQYF. The CDR3 bases are TGTGCCACCCCTTCCCAGGGGCAGGGAAGCACAGATACGCAGTATTTT. The full variable domain, with the rest looked up from reference TRBV5-4 and TRBJ2-3, is ETGVTQSPTHLIKTRGQQVTLRCSSQSGHNTVSWYQQALGQGPQFIFQYYREEENGRGNFPPRFSGLQFPNYSSELNVNALELDDSALYLCATPSQGQGSTDTQYFGPGTRLTVL.

This clone has only a few counts. This chain links TRBV30 with TRBJ1-4, with a weak D call TRBD1 (5 bases). CDR1 is GTSNPN, CDR2 SVGIG, per germline (reference sequence). CDR3 size: 14 residues. V was trimmed by 0 bases and J by 5 bases, leaving 10 bases between them. Here the CDR3 reads CAWSVLGQNEKLFF. The CDR3 DNA reads TGTGCCTGGAGTGTTCTAGGACAAAATGAAAAACTGTTTTTT.

In its sample, this clone was seen a few times. The chain uses TRBV18 and TRBJ2-1, with unresolved D. This CDR3 contains 16 residues. The V gene lost 1 base and the J gene lost 7 bases, with 17 bases spanning the gap. Germline CDR1 is KGHSH and CDR2 is LQKENI. The CDR3 DNA reads TGTGCCAGCTCACCACTCACTACACAATGGCGAAATGAGCAGTTCTTC. Encoded protein: CASSPLTTQWRNEQFF.

The chain uses TRBV5-1 and TRBJ1-2; 7 bases are shared with TRBD1. CDR1 is SGHRS and CDR2 is YFSETQ in the germline V gene. V lost 0 bases, J lost 7 bases, and 6 bases stayed unmatched. CDR3 size: 14 residues. For the CDR3, the DNA is TGCGCCAGCAGCTTGGGGGCGCAGGGGGGTGGCTACACCTTC. This translates into CASSLGAQGGGYTF.

This chain connects TRBV5-1 to TRBJ2-2; D perhaps matches TRBD1 (5 bases). This CDR3 contains 13 residues. In germline, CDR1 is SGHRS, CDR2 YFSETQ. V lost 7 bases to trimming and J lost 3 bases, with 10 bases between them. The CDR3 protein is CASGWGDTGELFF. CDR3 DNA sequence: TGCGCCAGCGGGTGGGGCGACACCGGGGAGCTGTTTTTT.

The chain links TRBV7-2 to TRBJ1-6; D remains ambiguous. V dropped 2 bases and J dropped 8 bases, with 16 bases sitting between them. CDR1 is SGHTA, CDR2 FQGNSA, per germline. CDR3 length: 16 residues. The CDR3 bases are TGTGCCAGCAGCTTAAGGACGCCGGGAGGATATTCACCCCTCCACTTT. Its protein product is CASSLRTPGGYSPLHF. The full variable domain, with the rest looked up from reference TRBV7-2 and TRBJ1-6, is GAGVSQSPSNKVTEKGKDVELRCDPISGHTALYWYRQSLGQGLEFLIYFQGNSAPDKSGLPSDRFSAERTGGSVSTLTIQRTQQEDSAVYLCASSLRTPGGYSPLHFGNGTRLTVT.

The chain links TRBV19 to TRBJ2-4, with TRBD2 matching over 12 bases. CDR1 LNHDA and CDR2 SQIVND come from the germline V gene (reference sequence). V was clipped by 5 bases and J by 8 bases; unmatched bases: 7. The CDR3 is 15 amino acids. The CDR3 region is CASSDGLAGPHIQYF. CDR3 bases: TGTGCCAGTAGTGACGGACTAGCGGGGCCGCACATTCAGTACTTC. Filled out from reference TRBV19 and TRBJ2-4, the complete variable domain reads DGGITQSPKYLFRKEGQNVTLSCEQNLNHDAMYWYRQDPGQGLRLIYYSQIVNDFQKGDIAEGYSVSREKKESFPLTVTSAQKNPTAFYLCASSDGLAGPHIQYFGAGTRLSVL.

This chain links TRBV27 with TRBJ1-2; the match to TRBD1 covers 8 bases. This CDR3 comprises 13 residues. Germline CDR1 reads MNHEY; CDR2 reads SMNVEV (reference sequence). J lost 4 bases, V lost 5 bases, and 3 bases had no gene match. CDR3 in DNA: TGTGCCAGCAGTGAGGGACAGGTCTATGGCTACACCTTC. It translates to CASSEGQVYGYTF.

The chain carries TRBV7-8 and TRBJ2-3, with 10 nucleotides matching TRBD2. Germline V gives CDR1 SGHVS, CDR2 FQNEAQ. The length of the CDR3 is 16 residues. Losses at the gene ends were 2 bases for V and 2 bases for J; bases not matched to a gene: 4. CDR3 sequence (DNA): TGTGCCAGCAGCTTACTAGCGGGAGTCTACACAGATACGCAGTATTTT. This translates into CASSLLAGVYTDTQYF.

CDR3 in DNA: TGTGCCAGTAGTAGTGTCCCTAGCACAGATACGCAGTATTTT. Protein product: CASSSVPSTDTQYF. This chain links TRBV19 with TRBJ2-3; D gene unclear. The V gene's germline CDR1 is LNHDA and CDR2 SQIVND (reference sequence). Trimming removed 4 bases from V and 0 bases from J, with 8 bases in between. The CDR3 consists of 14 residues. Full variable domain (rest looked up from reference TRBV19 and TRBJ2-3): DGGITQSPKYLFRKEGQNVTLSCEQNLNHDAMYWYRQDPGQGLRLIYYSQIVNDFQKGDIAEGYSVSREKKESFPLTVTSAQKNPTAFYLCASSSVPSTDTQYFGPGTRLTVL.

The rearrangement joins TRBV19 to TRBJ1-2, with TRBD1 identical over 7 bases. Germline values: CDR1 LNHDA, CDR2 SQIVND (reference sequence). V trimming: 4 bases; J trimming: 2 bases; junction bases outside the gene matches: 10. The CDR3 runs 16 residues. The CDR3 protein is CASSTGGPLRNYGYTF. In DNA form, the CDR3 reads TGTGCCAGTAGTACAGGGGGGCCGCTCAGGAACTATGGCTACACCTTC.

DNA of the CDR3: TGTGCCAGCAGTTTATCGGGTGAGGGCACTGAAGCTTTCTTT. It is translated as CASSLSGEGTEAFF. This chain connects TRBV28 to TRBJ1-1; D uncertain. V was cut by 1 base and J by 4 bases, with 10 bases left in between. Looked up from germline, CDR1 is MDHEN and CDR2 is SYDVKM. This CDR3 has 14 amino acids.

The chain recombines TRBV20-1 with TRBJ1-1; D is ambiguous. Germline V gene lookup returns CDR1 DFQATT and CDR2 SNEGSKA (reference sequence). V was cut by 1 base and J by 8 bases, with 5 bases left in between. The CDR3 totals 10 residues. The CDR3 nucleotides read TGCAGTGCTAGAGGTACAGAAGCTTTCTTT. Translated: CSARGTEAFF.

The V gene is TRBV4-2, the J gene TRBJ1-3, with TRBD1 matching 7 bases. J was trimmed by 2 bases and V by 0 bases; bases with no gene match: 7. The CDR3 covers 17 residues. Germline-derived CDR1 and CDR2 are LGHNA and YNFKEQ. CDR3: CASSQDPAGTAGNTIYF. The CDR3 coding sequence is TGTGCCAGCAGCCAAGATCCTGCCGGGACAGCTGGAAACACCATATATTTT.

This clone was recorded once. The chain couples TRBV6-2 or TRBV6-3 to TRBJ2-5, with 8 bases aligning to TRBD1. V dropped 2 bases and J dropped 5; count of bases not matched to a gene: 4. The CDR3 has 14 residues. The germline V gene encodes CDR1 MNHEY and CDR2 SVGEGT. CDR3 DNA sequence: TGTGCCAGCAGTTACCGGGACAGGATTGAGACCCAGTACTTC. Its protein product is CASSYRDRIETQYF.

The chain joins TRBV10-3 to TRBJ1-2; TRBD1 matches at 12 bases. CDR1 is ENHRY, CDR2 SYGVKD, per germline. J gave up 7 bases and V 6 bases, and 9 bases lay outside the gene matches. This CDR3 comprises 15 residues. Here the CDR3 DNA reads TGTGCCATCAGGGCAGGGACAGGGGGCGTTGGTGGCTACACCTTC. Protein: CAIRAGTGGVGGYTF.

V usage is TRBV7-8 and J usage is TRBJ1-2; 7 bases line up with TRBD1. The CDR3 covers 12 residues. With V trimmed by 4 bases and J by 4 bases, 0 bases remained unmatched. The V gene's germline CDR1 is SGHVS and CDR2 FQNEAQ. The CDR3 coding sequence is TGTGCCAGCAGCTGGGACAGCTATGGCTACACCTTC. Its protein product is CASSWDSYGYTF.

The rearrangement joins TRBV2 to TRBJ2-5; the match to TRBD2 covers 11 bases. The CDR3 is 13 amino acids. The V gene's germline CDR1 is SNHLY and CDR2 FYNNEI. The V and J ends lost 8 bases and 3 bases, in that order; junction bases with no gene match: 2. The CDR3 spells CASRGLAEETQYF. CDR3 coding DNA: TGTGCCAGCCGGGGACTAGCGGAAGAGACCCAGTACTTC. The full variable domain, its missing parts supplied by reference TRBV2 and TRBJ2-5, is EPEVTQTPSHQVTQMGQEVILRCVPISNHLYFYWYRQILGQKVEFLVSFYNNEISEKSEIFDDQFSVERPDGSNFTLKIRSTKLEDSAMYFCASRGLAEETQYFGPGTRLLVL.

The chain joins TRBV28 to TRBJ1-1; D is perhaps TRBD1 (6 bases). Germline V gene lookup returns CDR1 MDHEN and CDR2 SYDVKM. This CDR3 has 17 amino acids. Between the trimmed V and J ends, which lost 5 bases and 7 bases, there was a span of 26 bases. The DNA for the CDR3 is TGTGCCAGCAGTCCCCGGGGAGGGGGACGCGGACGTATTGAAGCTTTCTTT. Amino acids: CASSPRGGGRGRIEAFF. The full variable domain, completed using reference TRBV28 and TRBJ1-1, is DVKVTQSSRYLVKRTGEKVFLECVQDMDHENMFWYRQDPGLGLRLIYFSYDVKMKEKGDIPEGYSVSREKKERFSLILESASTNQTSMYLCASSPRGGGRGRIEAFFGQGTRLTVV.

This chain uses TRBV7-2 with TRBJ1-2; 8 bases line up with TRBD1. Losses at the gene ends were 4 bases for V and 4 bases for J; bases not matched to a gene: 5. Looked up from germline, CDR1 is SGHTA and CDR2 is FQGNSA. There are 14 residues in the CDR3. In DNA, the CDR3 is TGTGCCAGCAGCTCACAGGGGGAGGGCTATGGCTACACCTTC. Translation gives CASSSQGEGYGYTF. The full variable domain, its missing parts supplied by reference TRBV7-2 and TRBJ1-2, is GAGVSQSPSNKVTEKGKDVELRCDPISGHTALYWYRQSLGQGLEFLIYFQGNSAPDKSGLPSDRFSAERTGGSVSTLTIQRTQQEDSAVYLCASSSQGEGYGYTFGSGTRLTVV.

This rearrangement joins TRBV2 to TRBJ2-4, with a weak D call TRBD1 (6 bases). CDR1 is SNHLY and CDR2 is FYNNEI in the germline V gene. The V gene lost 4 bases and the J gene lost 4 bases, with 11 bases spanning the gap. The CDR3 spans 14 residues. CDR3: CASSVAGEKNIQYF. The DNA for the CDR3 is TGTGCCAGCAGTGTGGCAGGGGAGAAAAACATTCAGTACTTC. The whole variable domain, filled in from reference TRBV2 and TRBJ2-4, reads EPEVTQTPSHQVTQMGQEVILRCVPISNHLYFYWYRQILGQKVEFLVSFYNNEISEKSEIFDDQFSVERPDGSNFTLKIRSTKLEDSAMYFCASSVAGEKNIQYFGAGTRLSVL.